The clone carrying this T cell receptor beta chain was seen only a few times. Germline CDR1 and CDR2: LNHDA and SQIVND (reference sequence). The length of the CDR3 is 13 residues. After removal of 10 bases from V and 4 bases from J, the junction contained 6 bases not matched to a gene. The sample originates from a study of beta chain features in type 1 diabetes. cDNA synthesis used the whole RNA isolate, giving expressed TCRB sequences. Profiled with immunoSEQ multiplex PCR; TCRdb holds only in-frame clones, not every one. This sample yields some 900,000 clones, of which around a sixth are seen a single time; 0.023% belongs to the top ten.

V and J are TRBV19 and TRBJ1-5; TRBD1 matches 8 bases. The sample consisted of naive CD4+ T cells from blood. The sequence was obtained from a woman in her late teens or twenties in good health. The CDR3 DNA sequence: TGTGCCATATCGGACAGGGTGAATCAGCCCCAGCATTTT. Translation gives CAISDRVNQPQHF.